This passage covers 13 T cell receptor beta chains from one sample sequenced in a study of blood T cells in healthy people across ages. Through a sample-barcoded 5' primer and a J-beta primer mix, a second PCR was run for roughly 6 to 11 cycles. From the 5' RACE reads, TCRdb called clonotypes with MiXCR, one entry per CDR3 protein. The sample includes 1.6 million or so distinct CDR3 sequences, approximately 32% seen only once; the top ten take approximately 10%. Sequenced input: blood. The receptors come from a woman younger than 45 in good health.

This clonotype appeared a few times. The V gene is TRBV27, the J gene TRBJ2-3, with 11 nucleotides matching TRBD1. V was clipped by 5 bases and J by 1 base; unmatched bases: 14. Germline V gene lookup returns CDR1 MNHEY and CDR2 SMNVEV (reference sequence). The CDR3 totals 19 residues. The CDR3 coding sequence is TGTGCCAGCAGTCCCTCCGGGACAGGGGGACTGTTGGGCACAGATACGCAGTATTTT. Amino acid sequence: CASSPSGTGGLLGTDTQYF.

The chain has TRBV7-9 and TRBJ1-2; the match to TRBD1 covers 7 bases. CDR3 length: 15 amino acids. V lost 5 bases, J lost 6 bases, and 12 bases stayed unmatched. Per the germline V gene, CDR1 is SEHNR and CDR2 is FQNEAQ (reference sequence). CDR3 amino acids: CASSANTTGRHGYTF. The CDR3, as DNA: TGTGCCAGCAGCGCTAACACGACAGGGAGACATGGCTACACCTTC. The variable domain in full, with the rest retrieved from reference TRBV7-9 and TRBJ1-2, is DTGVSQNPRHKITKRGQNVTFRCDPISEHNRLYWYRQTLGQGPEFLTYFQNEAQLEKSRLLSDRFSAERPKGSFSTLEIQRTEQGDSAMYLCASSANTTGRHGYTFGSGTRLTVV.

This clonotype has a handful of counts. The chain employs TRBV6-2 or TRBV6-3 and TRBJ2-3, with TRBD2 identical over 8 bases. V shed 8 bases and J 2 bases; nucleotides not matched to a gene: 15. There are 17 residues in the CDR3. Germline values: CDR1 MNHEY, CDR2 SVGEGT. CDR3: CASGIGFYGGDTDTQYF. The CDR3 bases are TGTGCCAGCGGTATAGGATTCTACGGGGGGGACACAGATACGCAGTATTTT.

A few counts support this clonotype. This chain links TRBV5-1 with TRBJ2-1, with D maybe TRBD2 (6 bases). Germline CDR1 SGHRS, CDR2 YFSETQ. This CDR3 spans 15 amino acids. Trimming removed 1 base from V and 3 bases from J, with 11 bases in between. CDR3 coding DNA: TGCGCCAGCAGCTTGAGGTCTAGCGACTACAATGAGCAGTTCTTC. Protein product: CASSLRSSDYNEQFF.

The genes are TRBV20-1 and TRBJ1-5; no definite D call. Germline CDR1 reads DFQATT; CDR2 reads SNEGSKA (reference sequence). V gave up 3 bases and J gave up 11 bases, with 11 bases separating them. CDR3 length: 11 residues. The CDR3 reads CSASGSGSQHF. In DNA form, the CDR3 reads TGCAGTGCTAGTGGTTCGGGGTCCCAGCATTTT.

This clonotype showed up just a few times. The chain uses TRBV28 and TRBJ1-4; 9 bases are a match to TRBD1. The length of the CDR3 is 14 residues. The germline V gene has CDR1 MDHEN and CDR2 SYDVKM. V gave up 7 bases and J gave up 8 bases; unmatched junction bases: 8. The CDR3 DNA is TGTGCCAGCACAGCGACAGGGGGTTGGGAAAAACTGTTTTTT. This gives the protein CASTATGGWEKLFF.

The table lists this clonotype with a few counts. This chain joins TRBV6-5 and TRBJ2-7, with D possibly being TRBD2 (7 bases). The CDR3 runs 15 residues. Trimming left V 6 bases short and J 7 bases short, with 22 bases between. CDR1 is MNHEY and CDR2 is SVGAGI in the germline V gene. CDR3 sequence reads: CASSVAGGPWIEQYF. In nucleotides, the CDR3 is TGTGCCAGCAGCGTCGCCGGGGGGCCTTGGATTGAGCAGTACTTC.

As regards this clonotype: Germline and junction disagree at one end, which may indicate a read error. The rearrangement uses TRBV3-1 and TRBJ2-1; unclear D gene. The germline gives CDR1 LGHDT, CDR2 YNNKEL (reference sequence). The CDR3 extends over 14 amino acids. CDR3 bases: TGTGCCAGCAGCCAAGTAGTCCGAAACAATGGGCAGTTCTTC. Encoded protein: CASSQVVRNNGQFF.

The chain couples TRBV10-3 to TRBJ2-3; D possibly uses TRBD1 or TRBD2 (6 bases each). The CDR3 runs 13 residues. Trimming stripped 8 bases from V and 5 bases from J, with 14 bases between. Germline V gives CDR1 ENHRY, CDR2 SYGVKD. CDR3 amino acids: CAIPAEGGDTQYF. The CDR3 DNA is TGTGCCATCCCAGCGGAGGGGGGAGATACGCAGTATTTT.

This clonotype has more than one count but fewer than ten. The V call is TRBV6-2 or TRBV6-3, the J call TRBJ2-1; D possibly corresponds to TRBD2 (6 bases). The ends were cut back, 5 bases at V and 0 bases at J, with 14 bases in the middle. The germline V gene has CDR1 MNHEY and CDR2 SVGEGT. The CDR3 has 16 amino acids. The chain's CDR3 is CASSLRAGSSYNEQFF. The CDR3 DNA follows: TGTGCCAGCAGTCTCCGGGCCGGGAGCTCCTACAATGAGCAGTTCTTC.

The J gene is TRBJ2-1, the V gene TRBV20-1; D might be TRBD1 (6 bases). The CDR3 totals 13 residues. The germline V gene encodes CDR1 DFQATT and CDR2 SNEGSKA (reference sequence). V was trimmed by 4 bases and J by 4 bases, leaving 11 bases between them. The CDR3 nucleotides are TGCAGTGCTAACACAGGGAATTACAATGAGCAGTTCTTC. Protein: CSANTGNYNEQFF.

The V and J genes are TRBV30 and TRBJ2-1, with 8 bases aligning to TRBD1. The CDR3 is 13 residues long. CDR1 GTSNPN and CDR2 SVGIG come from the germline V gene (reference sequence). With V trimmed by 2 bases and J by 7 bases, 4 bases remained unmatched. Written as DNA, the CDR3 is TGTGCCTGGAGTAAAAGACAGGGGAATGAGCAGTTCTTC. It encodes CAWSKRQGNEQFF.

The chain has TRBV10-3 and TRBJ2-1; D is unresolved. Germline lookup yields CDR1 ENHRY and CDR2 SYGVKD. This CDR3 has 12 residues. The V end was cut by 6 bases, the J end by 4 bases, with 7 bases between. The DNA of the CDR3 is TGTGCCATCAGAGCAGGTTACAATGAGCAGTTCTTC. It encodes CAIRAGYNEQFF.